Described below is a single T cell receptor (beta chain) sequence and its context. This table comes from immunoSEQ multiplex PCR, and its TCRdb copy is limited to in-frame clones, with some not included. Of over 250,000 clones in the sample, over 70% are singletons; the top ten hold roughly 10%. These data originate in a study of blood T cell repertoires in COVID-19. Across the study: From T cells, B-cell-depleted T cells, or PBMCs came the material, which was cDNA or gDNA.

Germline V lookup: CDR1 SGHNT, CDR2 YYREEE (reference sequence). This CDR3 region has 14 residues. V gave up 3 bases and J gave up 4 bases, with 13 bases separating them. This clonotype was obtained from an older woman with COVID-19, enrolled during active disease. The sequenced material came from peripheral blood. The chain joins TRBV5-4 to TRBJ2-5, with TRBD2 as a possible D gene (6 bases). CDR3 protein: CASSSVPGLETQYF. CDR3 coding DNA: TGTGCCAGCAGCTCGGTGCCGGGACTAGAGACCCAGTACTTC. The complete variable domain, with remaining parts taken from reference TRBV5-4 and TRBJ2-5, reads ETGVTQSPTHLIKTRGQQVTLRCSSQSGHNTVSWYQQALGQGPQFIFQYYREEENGRGNFPPRFSGLQFPNYSSELNVNALELDDSALYLCASSSVPGLETQYFGPGTRLLVL.